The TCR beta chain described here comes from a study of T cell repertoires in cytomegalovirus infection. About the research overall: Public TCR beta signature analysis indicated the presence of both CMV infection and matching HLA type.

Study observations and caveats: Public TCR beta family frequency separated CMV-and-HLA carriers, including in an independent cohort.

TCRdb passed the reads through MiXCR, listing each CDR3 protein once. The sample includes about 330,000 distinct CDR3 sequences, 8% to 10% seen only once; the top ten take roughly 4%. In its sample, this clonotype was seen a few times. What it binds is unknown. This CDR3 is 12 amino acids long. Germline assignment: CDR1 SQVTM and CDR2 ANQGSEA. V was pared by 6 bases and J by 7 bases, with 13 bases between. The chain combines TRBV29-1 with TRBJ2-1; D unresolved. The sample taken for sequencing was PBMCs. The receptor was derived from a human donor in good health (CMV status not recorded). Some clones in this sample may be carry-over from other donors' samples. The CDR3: CSVRQEFNEQFF. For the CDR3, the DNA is TGCAGCGTAAGGCAGGAATTTAATGAGCAGTTCTTC.